Listed below are T cell receptor beta chains from one sample, sequenced in a study of regulatory T cells in long-lasting Graves disease. TCRdb ran MiXCR on the multiplex PCR reads and lists one entry per CDR3 protein. The table has around 500,000 distinct CDR3 sequences, approximately 16% seen once. These same data were also listed under a study on T cells in Graves' hyperthyroidism and ophthalmopathy.

Sequencing used peripheral blood mononuclear cells (PBMCs), obtained at new diagnosis, from a patient treated with antithyroid drugs. The source is a woman aged 35-60 years with Graves disease. The CDR3 runs from the conserved cysteine through the conserved F or W. D genes are given only for firm matches. Clone size is given for some rows only: seen once, a few or many times, or a class if the clone is expanded.

D: TRBD1; size: many; V: TRBV7-3; J: TRBJ1-4; DNA: TGTGCCAGCAGCGTAACAGGGGCCTCTAATGAAAAACTGTTTTTT; CDR3: CASSVTGASNEKLFF
D: .; size: .; V: TRBV9; J: TRBJ2-3; DNA: TGTGCCAGCAGCCCCTGGGAGGGGGCGGGGACAGATACGCAGTATTTT; CDR3: CASSPWEGAGTDTQYF
D: .; size: many; V: TRBV5-6; J: TRBJ1-5; DNA: TGTGCCAGCAGCCGGTGGGGGGGCAATCAGCCCCAGCATTTT; CDR3: CASSRWGGNQPQHF
D: TRBD1; size: many; V: TRBV19; J: TRBJ1-4; DNA: TGTGCCAGTATATCTAGGACAGGGAATGAAAAACTGTTTTTT; CDR3: CASISRTGNEKLFF
D: TRBD1; size: few; V: TRBV12-3/TRBV12-4; J: TRBJ1-1; DNA: TGTGCCAGCAACCCTTCAGGGGGCGGGGAAGCTTTCTTT; CDR3: CASNPSGGGEAFF
D: .; size: few; V: TRBV7-9; J: TRBJ2-1; DNA: TGTGCCAGCAGCCGGGGGACAGCCGTCAATGAGCAGTTCTTC; CDR3: CASSRGTAVNEQFF
D: .; size: .; V: TRBV7-9; J: TRBJ2-3; DNA: TGTGCCAGCAATGAGGGCCGGGGCACAGATACGCAGTATTTT; CDR3: CASNEGRGTDTQYF
D: TRBD1; size: .; V: TRBV5-4; J: TRBJ1-6; DNA: TGTGCCAGCAGCGCCGGACAGGGGCGGAATTCACCCCTCCACTTT; CDR3: CASSAGQGRNSPLHF
D: .; size: once; V: TRBV12-3/TRBV12-4; J: TRBJ1-2; DNA: TGTGCCAGCAGCCATCGCGGCCAGGATAGATCCTATGGCTACACCTTC; CDR3: CASSHRGQDRSYGYTF
D: .; size: few; V: TRBV4-1; J: TRBJ1-5; DNA: TGCGCCAGCAGCCAATCCGAAGGCCGGCAGCCCCAGCATTTT; CDR3: CASSQSEGRQPQHF
D: .; size: .; V: TRBV27; J: TRBJ2-7; DNA: TGTGCCAGCAGTTTACTCGGGACTCTTTCCTACGAGCAGTACTTC; CDR3: CASSLLGTLSYEQYF